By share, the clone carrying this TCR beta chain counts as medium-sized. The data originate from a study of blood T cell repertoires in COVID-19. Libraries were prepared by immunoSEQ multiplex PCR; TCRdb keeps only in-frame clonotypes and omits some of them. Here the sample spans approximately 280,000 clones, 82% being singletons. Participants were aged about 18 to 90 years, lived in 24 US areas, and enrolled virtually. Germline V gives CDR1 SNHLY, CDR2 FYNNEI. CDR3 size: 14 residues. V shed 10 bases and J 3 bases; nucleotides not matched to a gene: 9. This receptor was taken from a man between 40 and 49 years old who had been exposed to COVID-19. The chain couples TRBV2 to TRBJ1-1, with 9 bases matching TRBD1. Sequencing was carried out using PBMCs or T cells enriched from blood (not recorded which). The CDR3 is CATQQGARDTEAFF. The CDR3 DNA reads TGTGCCACCCAACAGGGGGCCCGCGACACTGAAGCTTTCTTT.